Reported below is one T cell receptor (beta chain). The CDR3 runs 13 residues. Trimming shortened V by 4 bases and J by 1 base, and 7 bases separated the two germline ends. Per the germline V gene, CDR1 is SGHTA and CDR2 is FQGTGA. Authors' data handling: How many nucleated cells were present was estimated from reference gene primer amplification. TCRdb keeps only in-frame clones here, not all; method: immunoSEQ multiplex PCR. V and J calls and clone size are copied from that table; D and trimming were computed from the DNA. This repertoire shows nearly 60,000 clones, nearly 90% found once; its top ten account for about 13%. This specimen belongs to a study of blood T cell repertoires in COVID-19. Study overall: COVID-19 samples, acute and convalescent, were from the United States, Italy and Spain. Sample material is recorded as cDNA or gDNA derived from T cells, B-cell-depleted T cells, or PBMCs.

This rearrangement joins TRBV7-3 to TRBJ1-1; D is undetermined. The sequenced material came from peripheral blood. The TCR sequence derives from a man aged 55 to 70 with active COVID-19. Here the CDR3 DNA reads TGTGCCAGCAGCTATCTCAGGAACACTGAAGCTTTCTTT. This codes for CASSYLRNTEAFF. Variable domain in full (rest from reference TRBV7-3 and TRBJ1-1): GAGVSQTPSNKVTEKGKYVELRCDPISGHTALYWYRQSLGQGPEFLIYFQGTGAADDSGLPNDRFFAVRPEGSVSTLKIQRTERGDSAVYLCASSYLRNTEAFFGQGTRLTVV.